This entry lists 7 T cell receptor beta chains sequenced from one sample in a study of blood T cell repertoires in COVID-19. Sequenced by immunoSEQ multiplex PCR; TCRdb stores in-frame clones only, minus some. The repertoire has 110,000 to 150,000 clones, about 80% of them found once; the top ten carry roughly 3.6%. Sequencing input: peripheral blood. These receptor sequences come from a man between 70 and 80 years old who had recovered from COVID-19.

The chain is built from TRBV5-6 and TRBJ2-3; TRBD1 aligns across 7 bases. Germline lookup yields CDR1 SGHDT and CDR2 YYEEEE. Trimming removed 0 bases from V and 1 base from J; junction bases left unmatched: 5. This CDR3 has 16 amino acids. The chain's CDR3 is CASSLVDRAGTDTQYF. In nucleotides, the CDR3 is TGTGCCAGCAGCTTGGTCGACAGGGCTGGCACAGATACGCAGTATTTT. The variable domain in full, completed from reference TRBV5-6 and TRBJ2-3, reads DAGVTQSPTHLIKTRGQQVTLRCSPKSGHDTVSWYQQALGQGPQFIFQYYEEEERQRGNFPDRFSGHQFPNYSSELNVNALLLGDSALYLCASSLVDRAGTDTQYFGPGTRLTVL.

The chain couples TRBV10-1 to TRBJ2-5; possible D gene TRBD1, 5 bases. Germline lookup yields CDR1 WNHNN and CDR2 SYGVQD (reference sequence). The CDR3 sequence is 13 residues long. Deletions cut 6 bases from V and 5 bases from J, with 13 bases between. The CDR3 loop is CASSEDPGETQYF. For the CDR3, the DNA is TGCGCCAGCAGCGAAGACCCAGGGGAGACCCAGTACTTC.

With respect to this clone: This specimen includes other DNA sequences encoding the same CDR3. This sequence joins TRBV11-2 and TRBJ2-1; the D gene is possibly TRBD1 (6 bases). V lost 1 base and J 6 bases, leaving 7 bases between the germline ends. The germline gives CDR1 SGHAT, CDR2 FQNNGV. The CDR3 has 13 amino acids. The chain's CDR3 is CASSLGGGNEQFF. DNA of the CDR3: TGTGCCAGCAGCTTAGGAGGGGGCAATGAGCAGTTCTTC.

CDR3 sequence: CASSFLGAQSSYEQYF. The CDR3 region has the DNA TGTGCCAGCAGCTTCTTGGGGGCACAGAGCTCCTACGAGCAGTACTTC. The V gene is TRBV7-9, the J gene TRBJ2-7; TRBD1 is a possible D gene (6 bases). Germline assignment: CDR1 SEHNR and CDR2 FQNEAQ (reference sequence). The ends were cut back, 3 bases at V and 0 bases at J, with 15 bases in the middle. The CDR3 consists of 16 residues.

Only a few counts were recorded for this clone. The chain is built from TRBV5-1 and TRBJ2-6; 7 bases fit TRBD2. The CDR3 sequence is 18 residues long. Trimming removed 1 base from V and 0 bases from J; junction bases left unmatched: 7. The V gene's germline CDR1 is SGHRS and CDR2 YFSETQ. DNA for the CDR3: TGCGCCAGCAGCTTGTGGGCTAGCGGAGCCTCTGGGGCCAACGTCCTGACTTTC. Its protein is CASSLWASGASGANVLTF. Filled out from reference TRBV5-1 and TRBJ2-6, the complete variable domain reads KAGVTQTPRYLIKTRGQQVTLSCSPISGHRSVSWYQQTPGQGLQFLFEYFSETQRNKGNFPGRFSGRQFSNSRSEMNVSTLELGDSALYLCASSLWASGASGANVLTFGAGSRLTVL.

In its sample, this clone was seen a few times. The chain combines TRBV27 with TRBJ2-2; D is possibly TRBD2 (7 bases). Germline CDR1 reads MNHEY; CDR2 reads SMNVEV (reference sequence). This CDR3 comprises 16 residues. Between the trimmed V and J ends, which lost 5 bases and 2 bases, there was a span of 15 bases. CDR3: CASSPLGGENTGELFF. The CDR3 DNA sequence: TGTGCCAGCAGTCCGTTAGGGGGGGAAAACACCGGGGAGCTGTTTTTT.

The chain combines TRBV27 with TRBJ2-1; D possibly corresponds to TRBD2 (6 bases). CDR3 length: 15 amino acids. V was cut by 3 bases and J by 6 bases, with 15 bases left in between. Germline lookup yields CDR1 MNHEY and CDR2 SMNVEV (reference sequence). The CDR3 here is CASSFGLALSNEQFF. CDR3 DNA sequence: TGTGCCAGCAGTTTTGGTCTAGCGCTAAGCAATGAGCAGTTCTTC.